These T cell receptor beta chains were read from a single sample in a study of cytomegalovirus exposure and HLA in healthy donors. TCRdb's copy holds only in-frame clones and misses some; the assay was immunoSEQ multiplex PCR. This table holds about 130,000 clones, around four fifths found once. The sample was PBMCs. The receptors were sampled from a man between 18 and 35 years old in good health and CMV-seropositive. Each CDR3 is given with its conserved first and last residue.

v_gene,CDR3aa
TRBV4-1,CASSQEVGSNQPQHF
TRBV7-6,CASSLGGGSYNEQFF
TRBV10-3,CAISESTATNEKLFF
TRBV5-1,CAETSGGPEQYF
TRBV5-1,CASSLAGTEATPLHF
TRBV2,CASSPGESNQPQHF
TRBV5-1,CASSATSGSYEQYF
TRBV9,CASSVGRDGTDTQYF
TRBV4-1,CASSQESSGAYEQYF
TRBV4-1,CASSQEGIGSNYGYTF
TRBV19,CASSQQGYGYTF
TRBV19,CASSPHPGQGSQPQHF
TRBV18,CASSPRQTETQYF
TRBV7-2,CASSLDRGIGGELFF
TRBV4-2,CASGGGGPSDEQYF
TRBV10-2,CASSEVLPYEQYF
TRBV7-7,CASSFGTVYNSPLHF
TRBV5-4,CASRYGPGDLAKNIQYF
TRBV19,CASSPTGGRNEKLFF
TRBV13,CASSLDSEKLFF
TRBV30,CAWSVLAEGVGYTF
TRBV29-1,CSVDMDRASQETQYF
TRBV9,CASRPAGGQADTQYF
TRBV10-3,CAIRSGQTHTDTQYF
TRBV13,CASSPERNEQFF
TRBV18,CASSPPSGVSYEQYF
TRBV9,CASSATSHEQFF
TRBV29-1,CSVDASGTKLYGYTF
TRBV7-9,CASSLGQSSGTHYEQYF
TRBV19,CASSTQDSRGGQPQHF
TRBV5-1,CASSLGTGLLGDEQFF
TRBV30,CAWSVPGDSYEQYF
TRBV18,CASSLQQGGPYEQYF
TRBV6-5,CASSRRGLVDEQYF
TRBV10-3,CAISESRDSNEKLFF
TRBV7-8,CASSLASVYEQYF
TRBV9,CASSVALGATNEKLFF
TRBV10-3,CAIRGVGFEQYF
TRBV6-5,CASSRRGGGDTEAFF
TRBV2,CASKQGSGNTIYF
TRBV10-3,CAISVGGTGELFF
TRBV7-3,CASSFEGGSYNEQFF
TRBV7-6,CASSARQGTLGNTIYF
TRBV6-5,CASRDGGVNTGELFF
TRBV29-1,CSVEDPRGTTINEQFF
TRBV29-1,CSVANSGGVGDTQYF
TRBV2,CASSARRDRSHEQYF
TRBV18,CASSRDSNTEAFF
TRBV7-6,CASSPTSGLLSSYNEQFF
TRBV7-3,CASSRGSGTYNEQFF
TRBV18,CASSRRTGVEAFF
TRBV2,CASSEPPGFSGANVLTF
TRBV27,CASSLLATYEQYF
TRBV19,CASSIVPGTGYEGYTF
TRBV7-9,CASSSDSNYGYTF